One and the same sample provided the 28 T cell receptor beta chains below, sequenced in a study of shared clonotypes between healthy human individuals. Clones were read by immunoSEQ multiplex PCR, and TCRdb kept only the in-frame ones, dropping some. Altogether some 1 million clones are present, about three quarters being singletons, with the ten largest covering 1.4%. The sample was memory CD4+ T cells sorted from blood. Sample subset: CD45RA-negative fraction. Source of these receptors: a man younger than 35 in good health.

The chain carries TRBV7-2 and TRBJ2-1, with D maybe TRBD2 (6 bases). The CDR3 spans 15 residues. V lost 5 bases and J lost 2, with 13 bases in between. Germline V lookup: CDR1 SGHTA, CDR2 FQGNSA. The CDR3 bases are TGTGCCAGCAGCATAAGCCCGGGGGCCTACAATGAGCAGTTCTTC. Its protein is CASSISPGAYNEQFF.

This clone was detected once. The V and J genes are TRBV7-9 and TRBJ2-3; maybe TRBD1 (6 bases). Trimming cost V 5 bases and J 8 bases, with 17 bases left between them. CDR3 length: 14 amino acids. CDR1 is SEHNR, CDR2 FQNEAQ, per germline (reference sequence). As DNA, the CDR3 is TGTGCCAGCAGCCCTTGGACAGTAGTGGGTACGCAGTATTTT. Its protein product is CASSPWTVVGTQYF.

The CDR3 DNA is TGTGCCTGGAGTGCGACTGGAAACACCATATATTTT. This codes for CAWSATGNTIYF. This rearrangement joins TRBV30 to TRBJ1-3; no reliable D call. Trimming shortened V by 1 base and J by 2 bases, and 3 bases separated the two germline ends. From germline, CDR1 is GTSNPN and CDR2 SVGIG (reference sequence). The CDR3 length is 12 residues.

On this clone: A read error is likely here: a far larger clone is one base away. J is TRBJ2-7 and V is TRBV7-9, with D perhaps matching TRBD1 (6 bases). CDR3 size: 12 residues. The V gene's germline CDR1 is SEHNR and CDR2 FQNEAQ (reference sequence). The V gene lost 1 base and the J gene lost 5 bases, with 6 bases spanning the gap. In nucleotides, the CDR3 is TGTGCCAGCAGCTTAGACAGGGACGAGCAGTACTTC. Residues: CASSLDRDEQYF.

This chain uses TRBV11-2 with TRBJ2-7; 8 bases line up with TRBD1. V trimming: 5 bases; J trimming: 3 bases; junction bases outside the gene matches: 15. Germline V lookup: CDR1 SGHAT, CDR2 FQNNGV. This CDR3 is 17 amino acids long. The CDR3 DNA is TGTGCCAGCAGCCCCTTCGCCGGGACAGGTGCCTTCTACGAGCAGTACTTC. Protein product: CASSPFAGTGAFYEQYF.

V usage is TRBV6-5 and J usage is TRBJ2-2; no firm D call. The V and J ends lost 2 bases and 6 bases respectively, with 10 bases between them. CDR3 length equals 14 residues. The germline CDR1 and CDR2 sequences are MNHEY and SVGAGI. The CDR3 nucleotides read TGTGCCAGCAGTTACCTTAAAGGTTCCGGGGAGCTGTTTTTT. This sequence encodes CASSYLKGSGELFF.

The rearrangement joins TRBV7-3 to TRBJ2-5; 12 bases are a match to TRBD2. Trimming cost V 1 base and J 3 bases; bases outside gene matches: 6. Germline lookup yields CDR1 SGHTA and CDR2 FQGTGA. CDR3 length: 17 residues. DNA of the CDR3: TGTGCCAGCAGCTTAAATGTGGGACTAGCGGGCAAAGAGACCCAGTACTTC. This sequence encodes CASSLNVGLAGKETQYF. The full variable domain, completed using reference TRBV7-3 and TRBJ2-5, is GAGVSQTPSNKVTEKGKYVELRCDPISGHTALYWYRQSLGQGPEFLIYFQGTGAADDSGLPNDRFFAVRPEGSVSTLKIQRTERGDSAVYLCASSLNVGLAGKETQYFGPGTRLLVL.

This chain uses TRBV6-1 with TRBJ1-2; D gene ambiguous. The CDR3 contains 14 residues. V was shortened by 7 bases and J by 4 bases, with 16 bases between the two germline ends. Germline CDR1 MNHNS, CDR2 SASEGT. The CDR3, as DNA: TGTGCCAGCACCAAAGGACGAGGGCCCTATGGCTACACCTTC. This gives the protein CASTKGRGPYGYTF.

The V call is TRBV9, the J call TRBJ2-3; 7 bases fit TRBD2. Per the germline V gene, CDR1 is SGDLS and CDR2 is YYNGEE. The V gene end was trimmed by 4 bases and the J gene end by 2 bases; junction bases not matched to a gene: 7. The CDR3 length is 15 residues. The CDR3 protein is CASSNLRDYTDTQYF. The CDR3 coding sequence is TGTGCCAGCAGCAATCTCCGGGACTACACAGATACGCAGTATTTT.

V is TRBV7-9 and J is TRBJ2-7; D is undetermined. Germline CDR1 and CDR2: SEHNR and FQNEAQ (reference sequence). This CDR3 comprises 11 residues. Trimming cost V 6 bases and J 2 bases, with 5 bases left between them. DNA of the CDR3: TGTGCCAGCAGTGGTGCCTACGAGCAGTACTTC. Translated: CASSGAYEQYF. Looking up the rest from reference TRBV7-9 and TRBJ2-7 gives the full variable domain: DTGVSQNPRHKITKRGQNVTFRCDPISEHNRLYWYRQTLGQGPEFLTYFQNEAQLEKSRLLSDRFSAERPKGSFSTLEIQRTEQGDSAMYLCASSGAYEQYFGPGTRLTVT.

The rearrangement joins TRBV5-1 to TRBJ2-6, with D tentatively TRBD1 or TRBD2 (5 bases each). The CDR3 is 16 residues long. Trimming pared 5 bases from V and 0 bases from J, leaving 12 bases between. Germline CDR1 reads SGHRS; CDR2 reads YFSETQ. CDR3 nucleotides: TGCGCCAGCAGGGTGCCGGGACCCTCTGGGGCCAACGTCCTGACTTTC. Its translation is CASRVPGPSGANVLTF.

J is TRBJ2-5 and V is TRBV15; D uncertain. The V end was cut by 0 bases, the J end by 5 bases, with 13 bases between. The germline CDR1 and CDR2 sequences are LNHNV and YYDKDF (reference sequence). The CDR3 is 15 amino acids. CDR3 nucleotides: TGTGCCACCAGCAGAGATCACCCCGCTTCGGAGACCCAGTACTTC. Encoded protein: CATSRDHPASETQYF.

The V gene is TRBV30, the J gene TRBJ1-4, with a possible D match to TRBD1 (6 bases). This CDR3 has 12 amino acids. Germline assignment: CDR1 GTSNPN and CDR2 SVGIG (reference sequence). V was pared by 3 bases and J by 8 bases, with 10 bases between. In DNA, the CDR3 is TGTGCCTGGAGAGGGGGAGACGAAAAACTGTTTTTT. Its translation is CAWRGGDEKLFF.

The chain combines TRBV18 with TRBJ1-6, with a possible D match to TRBD1 (6 bases). Germline assignment: CDR1 KGHSH and CDR2 LQKENI. The V gene lost 10 bases and the J gene lost 0 bases, with 10 bases spanning the gap. The CDR3 extends over 14 amino acids. CDR3 bases: TGTGCCACCACAGGGCGCTCCTATAATTCACCCCTCCACTTT. It codes for CATTGRSYNSPLHF. Drawing the rest from reference TRBV18 and TRBJ1-6, the complete variable domain is NAGVMQNPRHLVRRRGQEARLRCSPMKGHSHVYWYRQLPEEGLKFMVYLQKENIIDESGMPKERFSAEFPKEGPSILRIQQVVRGDSAAYFCATTGRSYNSPLHFGNGTRLTVT.

The J gene is TRBJ2-5, the V gene TRBV18; D perhaps matches TRBD2 (5 bases). V lost 0 bases, J lost 6 bases, and 11 bases lay in between. Per the germline V gene, CDR1 is KGHSH and CDR2 is LQKENI. The CDR3 totals 14 residues. CDR3 in amino acids: CASSPPEGSQTQYF. The CDR3 nucleotides read TGTGCCAGCTCACCACCCGAGGGCTCGCAGACCCAGTACTTC.

The V call is TRBV7-8, the J call TRBJ2-6; no reliable D call. The CDR3 has 15 residues. With 3 bases removed from V and 0 bases from J, the gap between germline ends came to 6 bases. Germline V gene lookup returns CDR1 SGHVS and CDR2 FQNEAQ. CDR3 sequence: CASSFESSGANVLTF. The CDR3 DNA is TGTGCCAGCAGCTTCGAAAGCTCTGGGGCCAACGTCCTGACTTTC.

This clone was seen a few times. This chain uses TRBV11-1 with TRBJ1-1; D is ambiguous. This CDR3 contains 13 residues. V was clipped by 1 base and J by 5 bases, with 8 bases between them. CDR1 is SGHAT and CDR2 is FQDESV in the germline V gene (reference sequence). The CDR3 is CASSLVLGTEAFF. The CDR3 DNA reads as TGTGCCAGCAGCTTAGTATTGGGGACTGAAGCTTTCTTT.

The chain has TRBV5-1 and TRBJ1-2; D ambiguous. The germline CDR1 and CDR2 sequences are SGHRS and YFSETQ. The CDR3 has 15 amino acids. The V end lost 0 bases, the J end lost 0 bases, and 9 bases lay between the germline ends. The CDR3 here is CASSLAPDPNYGYTF. In DNA, the CDR3 is TGCGCCAGCAGCTTGGCTCCAGATCCTAACTATGGCTACACCTTC.

The chain couples TRBV12-1 to TRBJ2-7; whether TRBD2, the table's D call, matches the DNA was not checked. TRBV12-1 is a recognized pseudogene. CDR3 length: 18 residues. CDR3 sequence: CASSFGLKTGGNPYEQYF. The DNA of the CDR3 is TGTGCCAGCAGCTTTGGGTTGAAGACGGGAGGAAACCCCTACGAGCAGTACTTC.

The table lists this clone with a few counts. This sequence joins TRBV2 and TRBJ2-7; D is unclear. The CDR3 has 11 residues. The V gene's germline CDR1 is SNHLY and CDR2 FYNNEI. V was trimmed by 6 bases and J by 6 bases, leaving 9 bases between them. The CDR3 DNA follows: TGTGCCAGCAGCCCCCAGGCCGAGCAGTACTTC. Translating gives CASSPQAEQYF.

The chain combines TRBV18 with TRBJ2-7; D is perhaps TRBD1 (6 bases). Germline V gene lookup returns CDR1 KGHSH and CDR2 LQKENI. V lost 5 bases and J lost 4, with 12 bases in between. The CDR3 loop spans 13 amino acids. This chain's CDR3 is CASSAGAGYEQYF. For the CDR3, the DNA is TGTGCCAGCTCAGCAGGGGCCGGGTACGAGCAGTACTTC.

Concerning this clone: Other DNA sequences in this specimen translate into the identical CDR3. The chain uses TRBV27 and TRBJ2-1; maybe TRBD2 (5 bases). Germline V gives CDR1 MNHEY, CDR2 SMNVEV (reference sequence). The CDR3 covers 15 residues. The ends were cut back, 6 bases at V and 0 bases at J, with 12 bases in the middle. CDR3 in amino acids: CASRAGLSSYNEQFF. The CDR3 nucleotides read TGTGCCAGCAGGGCCGGACTGAGCTCCTACAATGAGCAGTTCTTC.

The rearrangement links TRBV6-5 to TRBJ1-2; D uncertain. This CDR3 has 13 amino acids. The germline CDR1 and CDR2 sequences are MNHEY and SVGAGI. Trimming removed 5 bases from V and 4 bases from J, with 11 bases in between. The chain's CDR3 is CASSMFRVYGYTF. CDR3 DNA: TGTGCCAGCAGTATGTTCCGGGTCTATGGCTACACCTTC.

The chain is built from TRBV6-5 and TRBJ2-5; D unresolved. Germline V gene sequence: CDR1 MNHEY, CDR2 SVGAGI. Trimming removed 5 bases from V and 4 bases from J, with 8 bases in between. The CDR3 is made up of 12 amino acids. Here the CDR3 reads CASSDVVETQYF. Written as DNA, the CDR3 is TGTGCCAGCAGTGACGTGGTAGAGACCCAGTACTTC.

V is TRBV6-6 and J is TRBJ2-5, with 7 positions matching TRBD2. V was pared by 11 bases and J by 1 base, with 7 bases of the junction left unmatched. This CDR3 has 13 residues. The germline V gene has CDR1 MNHNY and CDR2 SVGAGI (reference sequence). CDR3 in amino acids: CAAGEGFQETQYF. The CDR3 DNA follows: TGTGCCGCGGGGGAGGGCTTCCAAGAGACCCAGTACTTC.

The CDR3: CASSPASGTGILPLHF. The CDR3 DNA sequence: TGTGCCAGCAGCCCCGCAAGCGGGACAGGGATCTTACCCCTCCACTTT. This chain joins TRBV5-6 and TRBJ1-6, with 9 bases lining up with TRBD1. The CDR3 is made up of 16 amino acids. Germline CDR1 is SGHDT and CDR2 is YYEEEE. The V segment lost 4 bases and the J segment 12 bases; nucleotides outside the gene matches: 14.

The gene calls are TRBV7-9 and TRBJ2-2, with D possibly matching TRBD1 (6 bases). The V gene lost 7 bases and the J gene lost 6 bases, with 15 bases spanning the gap. CDR1 SEHNR and CDR2 FQNEAQ come from the germline V gene (reference sequence). This CDR3 is built from 14 residues. The DNA of the CDR3 is TGTGCCAGCATGGACAGACTCTACCCCGGGGAGCTGTTTTTT. As protein: CASMDRLYPGELFF. The full variable domain, in which reference TRBV7-9 and TRBJ2-2 provide the parts outside the CDR3, is DTGVSQNPRHKITKRGQNVTFRCDPISEHNRLYWYRQTLGQGPEFLTYFQNEAQLEKSRLLSDRFSAERPKGSFSTLEIQRTEQGDSAMYLCASMDRLYPGELFFGEGSRLTVL.

The chain links TRBV7-2 to TRBJ2-2; 11 nucleotides agree with TRBD2. The junction had 8 bases not matched to a gene; V was cut back by 4 bases and J by 1 base. The CDR3 is 18 residues long. In germline, CDR1 is SGHTA, CDR2 FQGNSA. CDR3 DNA sequence: TGTGCCAGCAGCTCCCTACTAGCGGGAGCCCTGAACACCGGGGAGCTGTTTTTT. Translated, it gives CASSSLLAGALNTGELFF. Looking up the rest from reference TRBV7-2 and TRBJ2-2 gives the full variable domain: GAGVSQSPSNKVTEKGKDVELRCDPISGHTALYWYRQSLGQGLEFLIYFQGNSAPDKSGLPSDRFSAERTGGSVSTLTIQRTQQEDSAVYLCASSSLLAGALNTGELFFGEGSRLTVL.